These 19 T cell receptor beta chains were all obtained from the same sample, sequenced in a study of blood T cell repertoires in COVID-19. The method was immunoSEQ multiplex PCR; TCRdb's version includes in-frame clones alone and lacks a portion of them. The table includes some 110,000 clones, roughly 81% detected once. Sequencing used peripheral blood. The receptors come from a middle-aged man with acute or convalescent COVID-19.

This clone was detected only a few times. This chain links TRBV6-5 with TRBJ1-2; D possibly corresponds to TRBD1 (5 bases). The CDR3 sequence is 16 residues long. Trimming left V 2 bases short and J 0 bases short, with 13 bases between. The V gene's germline CDR1 is MNHEY and CDR2 SVGAGI. The chain's CDR3 is CASSYGGSPSNYGYTF. Written as DNA, the CDR3 is TGTGCCAGCAGTTACGGGGGGTCCCCCTCTAACTATGGCTACACCTTC.

The chain links TRBV7-3 to TRBJ2-5, with a tentative D call TRBD2 (6 bases). Germline V gives CDR1 SGHTA, CDR2 FQGTGA. CDR3 length equals 14 residues. V was clipped by 5 bases and J by 2 bases, with 12 bases between them. The CDR3 DNA sequence: TGTGCCAGCAGCCCCCGGGGGTGGCAAGAGACCCAGTACTTC. Protein: CASSPRGWQETQYF.

The chain combines TRBV6-5 with TRBJ2-5, with unresolved D. V shed 8 bases and J shed 5 bases, with 18 bases lying between them. This CDR3 is built from 14 residues. CDR1 and CDR2 (germline): MNHEY, SVGAGI. CDR3 sequence reads: CASEVRRSSETQYF. The CDR3, as DNA: TGTGCCAGCGAGGTGAGGAGATCTTCGGAGACCCAGTACTTC.

The V and J genes are TRBV28 and TRBJ1-2; no reliable D call. V lost 1 base and J lost 2, with 5 bases in between. CDR1 and CDR2 (germline): MDHEN, SYDVKM. The CDR3 has 13 residues. The CDR3 DNA reads as TGTGCCAGCAGTTTATCGGGGAACTATGGCTACACCTTC. Its protein is CASSLSGNYGYTF.

This chain uses TRBV7-9 with TRBJ1-2, with TRBD1 matching over 8 bases. This CDR3 has 14 amino acids. The germline V gene has CDR1 SEHNR and CDR2 FQNEAQ (reference sequence). After removal of 5 bases from V and 4 bases from J, the junction contained 6 bases not matched to a gene. CDR3 loop: CASSGRTGSYGYTF. CDR3 DNA sequence: TGTGCCAGCAGCGGCCGGACAGGGAGCTATGGCTACACCTTC.

The CDR3 nucleotides read TGTGCCAGCAGTTTGAGGTACGAGCAGTACTTC. Its translation is CASSLRYEQYF. The chain links TRBV28 to TRBJ2-7; D not certain. Per the germline V gene, CDR1 is MDHEN and CDR2 is SYDVKM. This CDR3 comprises 11 residues. Trimming cost V 3 bases and J 4 bases, with 4 bases left between them.

The chain joins TRBV7-3 to TRBJ2-1; the match to TRBD2 covers 10 bases. Germline-derived CDR1 and CDR2 are SGHTA and FQGTGA. The V gene end was trimmed by 5 bases and the J gene end by 5 bases; junction bases not matched to a gene: 6. The CDR3 is 15 residues long. DNA for the CDR3: TGTGCCAGCAGCCGGACTAGCGGACCAAACAATGAGCAGTTCTTC. Encoded protein: CASSRTSGPNNEQFF.

This chain uses TRBV19 with TRBJ1-5; D is possibly TRBD1 (6 bases). Trimming removed 3 bases from V and 5 bases from J, with 14 bases in between. Germline V gene sequence: CDR1 LNHDA, CDR2 SQIVND (reference sequence). CDR3 length equals 15 residues. The CDR3 coding sequence is TGTGCCAGTAGTATTTTGAAGGGGGATTATCAGCCCCAGCATTTT. Residues: CASSILKGDYQPQHF.

This chain connects TRBV29-1 to TRBJ2-7, with 7 positions matching TRBD1. This CDR3 is built from 13 residues. Trimming cost V 4 bases and J 2 bases; bases outside gene matches: 5. Per the germline V gene, CDR1 is SQVTM and CDR2 is ANQGSEA. DNA of the CDR3: TGCAGCGTTGCCCCAGACAGGGCCTACGAGCAGTACTTC. It is translated as CSVAPDRAYEQYF.

The rearrangement joins TRBV5-1 to TRBJ2-5; perhaps TRBD2 as D (6 bases). Germline-derived CDR1 and CDR2 are SGHRS and YFSETQ. V was shortened by 0 bases and J by 5 bases, with 11 bases between the two germline ends. This CDR3 has 14 amino acids. In DNA form, the CDR3 reads TGCGCCAGCAGCTTGGATCCGGCGGGGGAGACCCAGTACTTC. Translating it yields CASSLDPAGETQYF.

This CDR3 reads CASIPGQKRGQETQYF. CDR3 DNA sequence: TGTGCCAGCATTCCGGGCCAAAAAAGGGGGCAAGAGACCCAGTACTTC. The chain joins TRBV11-1 to TRBJ2-5; D might be TRBD1 (6 bases). The CDR3 length is 16 residues. Germline CDR1 reads SGHAT; CDR2 reads FQDESV (reference sequence). Trimming cost V 7 bases and J 2 bases, with 20 bases left between them.

This clone was seen a handful of times. Other DNA sequences in this sample translate to the same CDR3. This sequence joins TRBV29-1 and TRBJ2-1, with TRBD1 matching 9 bases. The length of the CDR3 is 15 residues. Trimming took 4 bases from V and 3 from J; bases not matched to a gene: 7. Germline CDR1 and CDR2: SQVTM and ANQGSEA. CDR3 coding DNA: TGCAGCGTTGGGGGGGACAGGGCCTTCTACAATGAGCAGTTCTTC. Protein: CSVGGDRAFYNEQFF.

CDR3 residues: CASSLPGWEKLFF. CDR3 DNA sequence: TGTGCCAGCAGCTTACCGGGTTGGGAAAAACTGTTTTTT. The gene calls are TRBV7-9 and TRBJ1-4; D unclear. V shed 2 bases and J shed 8 bases, with 9 bases lying between them. CDR1 SEHNR and CDR2 FQNEAQ come from the germline V gene (reference sequence). The CDR3 consists of 13 residues.

The chain employs TRBV11-3 and TRBJ2-1, with 9 bases that match TRBD1. The CDR3 sequence is 17 residues long. Losses at the gene ends were 4 bases for V and 7 bases for J; bases not matched to a gene: 14. Germline CDR1 is SGHNT and CDR2 is YENEEA. The CDR3 bases are TGTGCCAGCAGCTCCTACTACTCGGGACAGGGACTGAATGAGCAGTTCTTC. Its protein is CASSSYYSGQGLNEQFF.

This chain links TRBV18 with TRBJ2-2, with D perhaps matching TRBD1 (6 bases). V lost 8 bases and J lost 5, with 18 bases in between. This CDR3 comprises 15 residues. The germline CDR1 and CDR2 sequences are KGHSH and LQKENI. The CDR3 bases are TGTGCCAGCCGGCCGGGACAAGAATCTACCGGGGAGCTGTTTTTT. It encodes CASRPGQESTGELFF.

The rearrangement links TRBV6-5 to TRBJ1-2, with D perhaps matching TRBD1 (6 bases). This CDR3 has 13 amino acids. CDR1 is MNHEY and CDR2 is SVGAGI in the germline V gene. Between the trimmed V and J ends, which lost 6 bases and 7 bases, there was a span of 15 bases. The DNA of the CDR3 is TGTGCCAGCAGGGGAGACAGGCAGTTTGGCTACACCTTC. Its translation: CASRGDRQFGYTF.

The chain combines TRBV2 with TRBJ2-1; TRBD2 matches 11 bases. V was clipped by 7 bases and J by 4 bases; unmatched bases: 12. The CDR3 is 17 amino acids. Germline CDR1 SNHLY, CDR2 FYNNEI. CDR3 region: CASTTLSLAGAYNEQFF. In nucleotides, the CDR3 is TGTGCCAGCACCACCCTCTCACTAGCGGGGGCTTACAATGAGCAGTTCTTC.

The sample holds one count of this clone. The chain joins TRBV7-2 to TRBJ1-1, with D tentatively TRBD1 (5 bases). The CDR3 has 14 amino acids. Germline V gene lookup returns CDR1 SGHTA and CDR2 FQGNSA. Trimming shortened V by 5 bases and J by 6 bases, and 16 bases separated the two germline ends. The CDR3 reads CASSPTRGSAEAFF. The CDR3 region has the DNA TGTGCCAGCAGCCCAACTCGGGGGAGTGCTGAAGCTTTCTTT.

Only a few counts were recorded for this clone. CDR3 nucleotide sequence: TGTGCCAGCAGCTACAGCGGGAGCTCCTACAATGAGCAGTTCTTC. It is translated as CASSYSGSSYNEQFF. The chain recombines TRBV7-2 with TRBJ2-1, with 8 nucleotides matching TRBD2. V trimming: 4 bases; J trimming: 0 bases; junction bases outside the gene matches: 2. CDR3 length: 15 amino acids. CDR1 SGHTA and CDR2 FQGNSA come from the germline V gene.